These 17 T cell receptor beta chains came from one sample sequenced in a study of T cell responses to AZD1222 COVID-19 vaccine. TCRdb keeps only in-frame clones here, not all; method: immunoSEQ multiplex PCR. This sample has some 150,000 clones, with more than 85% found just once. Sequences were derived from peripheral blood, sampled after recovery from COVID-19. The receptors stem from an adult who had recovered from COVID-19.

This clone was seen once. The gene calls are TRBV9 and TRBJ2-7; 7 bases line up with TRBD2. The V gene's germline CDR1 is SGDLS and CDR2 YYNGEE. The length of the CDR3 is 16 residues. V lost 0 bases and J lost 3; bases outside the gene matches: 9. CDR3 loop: CASSVAPLAALYEQYF. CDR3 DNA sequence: TGTGCCAGCAGCGTAGCTCCCCTAGCGGCCCTCTACGAGCAGTACTTC. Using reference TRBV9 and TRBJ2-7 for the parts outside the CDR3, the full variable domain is DSGVTQTPKHLITATGQRVTLRCSPRSGDLSVYWYQQSLDQGLQFLIQYYNGEERAKGNILERFSAQQFPDLHSELNLSSLELGDSALYFCASSVAPLAALYEQYFGPGTRLTVT.

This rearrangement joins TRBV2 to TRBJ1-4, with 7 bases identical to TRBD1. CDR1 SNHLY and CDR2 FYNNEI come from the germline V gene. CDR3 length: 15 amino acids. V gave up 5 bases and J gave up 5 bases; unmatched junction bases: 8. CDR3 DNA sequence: TGTGCCAGCAGTTTAGGGACAGCTTTCAATGAAAAACTGTTTTTT. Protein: CASSLGTAFNEKLFF.

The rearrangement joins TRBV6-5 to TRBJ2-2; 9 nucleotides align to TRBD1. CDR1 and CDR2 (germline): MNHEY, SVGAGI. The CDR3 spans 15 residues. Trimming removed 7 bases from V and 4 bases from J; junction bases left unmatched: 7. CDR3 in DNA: TGTGCCAGCATCTCCGGGACAGGGACCACCGGGGAGCTGTTTTTT. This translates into CASISGTGTTGELFF.

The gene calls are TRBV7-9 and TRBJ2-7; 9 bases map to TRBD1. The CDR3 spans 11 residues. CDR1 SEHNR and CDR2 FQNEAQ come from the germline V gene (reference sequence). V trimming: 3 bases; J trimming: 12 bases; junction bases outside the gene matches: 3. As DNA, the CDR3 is TGTGCCAGCAGCTTGATGGGACAGGGGTACTTC. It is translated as CASSLMGQGYF.

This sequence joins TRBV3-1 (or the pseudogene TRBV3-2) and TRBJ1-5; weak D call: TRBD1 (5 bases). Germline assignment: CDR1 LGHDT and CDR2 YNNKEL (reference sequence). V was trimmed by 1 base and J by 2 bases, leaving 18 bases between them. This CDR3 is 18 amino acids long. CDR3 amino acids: CASSQGAFGAGGNQPQHF. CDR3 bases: TGTGCCAGCAGCCAAGGGGCATTTGGGGCCGGGGGCAATCAGCCCCAGCATTTT.

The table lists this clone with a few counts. The CDR3, as DNA: TGCGCCAGCAGGTTCGGCGGGGAGAATGGCTACACCTTC. Translating gives CASRFGGENGYTF. The chain couples TRBV5-1 to TRBJ1-2, with D unresolved. Germline CDR1 SGHRS, CDR2 YFSETQ. V lost 5 bases, J lost 6 bases, and 14 bases lay in between. The length of the CDR3 is 13 residues.

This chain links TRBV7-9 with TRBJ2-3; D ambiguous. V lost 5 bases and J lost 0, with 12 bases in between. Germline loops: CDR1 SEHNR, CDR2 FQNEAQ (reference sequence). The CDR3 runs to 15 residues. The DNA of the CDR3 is TGTGCCAGCAGCACTGACCTTCCTAGCACAGATACGCAGTATTTT. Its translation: CASSTDLPSTDTQYF.

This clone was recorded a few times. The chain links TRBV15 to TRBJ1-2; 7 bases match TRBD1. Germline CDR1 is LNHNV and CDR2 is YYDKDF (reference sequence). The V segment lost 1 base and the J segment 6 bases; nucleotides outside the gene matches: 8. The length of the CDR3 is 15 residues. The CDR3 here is CATSRAGTARNGYTF. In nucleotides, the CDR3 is TGTGCCACCAGCAGAGCCGGGACAGCCAGGAATGGCTACACCTTC.

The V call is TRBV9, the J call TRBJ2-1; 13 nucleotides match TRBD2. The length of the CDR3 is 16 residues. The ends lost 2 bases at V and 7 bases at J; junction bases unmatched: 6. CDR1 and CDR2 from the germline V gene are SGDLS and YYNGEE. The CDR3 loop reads CASSVRPGLAGNEQFF. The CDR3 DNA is TGTGCCAGCAGCGTCCGACCGGGACTAGCGGGGAATGAGCAGTTCTTC.

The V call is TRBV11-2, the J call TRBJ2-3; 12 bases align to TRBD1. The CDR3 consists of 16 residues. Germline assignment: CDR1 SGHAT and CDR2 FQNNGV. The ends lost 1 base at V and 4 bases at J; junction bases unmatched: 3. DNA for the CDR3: TGTGCCAGCAGCTTAGGGGACAGGGGGCGCGCAGATACGCAGTATTTT. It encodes CASSLGDRGRADTQYF.

CDR3 bases: TGTGCCAGCAGCTTGGGAGACAGGTCTCCGAGGACCGGGGAGCTGTTTTTT. Translating gives CASSLGDRSPRTGELFF. V and J are TRBV5-6 and TRBJ2-2, with a tentative D call TRBD1 (6 bases). CDR1 is SGHDT, CDR2 YYEEEE, per germline. The CDR3 length is 17 residues. The V end was cut by 0 bases, the J end by 5 bases, with 17 bases between.

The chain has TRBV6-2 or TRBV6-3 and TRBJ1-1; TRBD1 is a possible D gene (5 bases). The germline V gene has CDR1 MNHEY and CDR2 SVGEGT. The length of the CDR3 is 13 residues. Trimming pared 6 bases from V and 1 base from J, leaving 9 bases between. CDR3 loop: CASSRGQNTEAFF. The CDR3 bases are TGTGCCAGCAGCCGTGGACAGAACACTGAAGCTTTCTTT.

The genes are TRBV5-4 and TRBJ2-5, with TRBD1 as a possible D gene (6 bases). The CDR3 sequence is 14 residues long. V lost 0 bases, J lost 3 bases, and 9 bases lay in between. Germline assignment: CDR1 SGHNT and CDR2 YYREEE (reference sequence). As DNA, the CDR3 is TGTGCCAGCAGCTTGGGCAGGGGAGAAGAGACCCAGTACTTC. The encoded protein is CASSLGRGEETQYF.

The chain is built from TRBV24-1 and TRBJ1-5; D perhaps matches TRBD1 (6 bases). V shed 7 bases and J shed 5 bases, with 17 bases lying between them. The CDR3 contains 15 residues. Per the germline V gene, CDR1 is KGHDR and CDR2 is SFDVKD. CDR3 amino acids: CATRITGREDQPQHF. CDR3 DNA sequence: TGTGCCACCAGAATCACAGGGAGGGAGGATCAGCCCCAGCATTTT.

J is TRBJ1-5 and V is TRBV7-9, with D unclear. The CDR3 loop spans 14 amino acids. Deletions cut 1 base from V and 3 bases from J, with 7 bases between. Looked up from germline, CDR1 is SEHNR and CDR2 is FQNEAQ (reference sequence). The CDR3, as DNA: TGTGCCAGCAGCTTAGAGAGTACCAATCAGCCCCAGCATTTT. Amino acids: CASSLESTNQPQHF.

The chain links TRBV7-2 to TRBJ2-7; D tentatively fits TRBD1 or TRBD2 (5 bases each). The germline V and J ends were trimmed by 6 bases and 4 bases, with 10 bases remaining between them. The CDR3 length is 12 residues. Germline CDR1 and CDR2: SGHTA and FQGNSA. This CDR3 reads CASRRDAYEQYF. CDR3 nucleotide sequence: TGTGCCAGCAGACGGGACGCTTACGAGCAGTACTTC.

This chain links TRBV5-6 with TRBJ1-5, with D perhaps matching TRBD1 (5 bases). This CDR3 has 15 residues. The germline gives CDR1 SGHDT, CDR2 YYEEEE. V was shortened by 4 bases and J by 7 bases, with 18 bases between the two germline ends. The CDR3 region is CASSPETRGGQPQHF. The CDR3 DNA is TGTGCCAGCAGCCCCGAGACGAGGGGCGGGCAGCCCCAGCATTTT.